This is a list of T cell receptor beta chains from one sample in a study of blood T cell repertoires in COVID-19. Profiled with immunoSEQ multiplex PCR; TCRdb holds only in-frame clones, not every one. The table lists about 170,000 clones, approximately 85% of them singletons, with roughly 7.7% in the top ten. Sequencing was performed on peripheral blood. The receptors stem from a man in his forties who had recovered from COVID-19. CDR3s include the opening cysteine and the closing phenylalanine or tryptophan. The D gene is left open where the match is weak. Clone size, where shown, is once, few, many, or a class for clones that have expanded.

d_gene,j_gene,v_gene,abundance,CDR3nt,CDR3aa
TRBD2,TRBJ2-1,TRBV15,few,TGTGCCACCAGCAGAGGAGCGGGATCCTACAATGAGCAGTTCTTC,CATSRGAGSYNEQFF
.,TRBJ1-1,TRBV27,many,TGTGCCAGCAGTTTGACGCACAGAGCCGAAGAAGCTTTCTTT,CASSLTHRAEEAFF
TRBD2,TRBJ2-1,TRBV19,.,TGTGCCAGTAGTATTAGGGAGGGAGTCTCCTACAATGAGCAGTTCTTC,CASSIREGVSYNEQFF
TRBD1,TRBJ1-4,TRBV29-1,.,TGCAGCGGGCGGACAGGAACTAATGAAAAACTGTTTTTT,CSGRTGTNEKLFF
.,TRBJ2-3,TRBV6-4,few,TGTGCCAGCAGCTACAGGACTAATTCGGATACGCAGTATTTT,CASSYRTNSDTQYF
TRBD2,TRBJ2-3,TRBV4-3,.,TGCGCCAGCAGCCAAGATTTAGGGACTAGTTTCGTCGATACGCAGTATTTT,CASSQDLGTSFVDTQYF
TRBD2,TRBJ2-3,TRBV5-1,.,TGCGCCAGCAGCTTGTTGGGCAGCGGGACTAGCACAGATACGCAGTATTTT,CASSLLGSGTSTDTQYF
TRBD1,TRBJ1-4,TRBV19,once,TGTGCCAGTAGGGATCGACAGGGTATGTTTGAAAAACTGTTTTTT,CASRDRQGMFEKLFF
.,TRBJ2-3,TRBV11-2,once,TGTGCCAGCAGCTTCACAGCGGACGATACGCAGTATTTT,CASSFTADDTQYF
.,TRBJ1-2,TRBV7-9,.,TGTGCCAGCAGCTTAGGGGAGGGAACCAACTATGGCTACACCTTC,CASSLGEGTNYGYTF
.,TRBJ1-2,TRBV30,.,TGTGCCTGGAGTTTGGAGGGAGGAAACTATGGCTACACCTTC,CAWSLEGGNYGYTF
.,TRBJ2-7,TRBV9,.,TGTGCCAGCAGCGTAGTAGAGACAGGGAGGTCGGAGCAGTACTTC,CASSVVETGRSEQYF
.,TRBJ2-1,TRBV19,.,TGTGCCAGTAGGGAGGGGGGGAGGAATGAGCAGTTCTTC,CASREGGRNEQFF
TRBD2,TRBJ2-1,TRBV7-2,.,TGTGCCAGCAGCTTAGTACTAGCGGGAAACAATGAGCAGTTCTTC,CASSLVLAGNNEQFF
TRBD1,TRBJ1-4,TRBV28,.,TGTGCCACCGCGGGACAGGGAAATGAAAAACTGTTTTTT,CATAGQGNEKLFF
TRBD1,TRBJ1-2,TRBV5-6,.,TGTGCCAGCAGCCCCCGGACAGGGCAAAGCGGCTACACCTTC,CASSPRTGQSGYTF
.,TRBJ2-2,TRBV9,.,TGTGCCAGCAGCGTAGATGTAGGGGAGCTGTTTTTT,CASSVDVGELFF
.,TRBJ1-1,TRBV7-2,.,TGTGCCAGCAGGTTAAACGGACACGAGGAAGCTTTCTTT,CASRLNGHEEAFF
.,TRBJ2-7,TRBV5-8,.,TGTGCCAGCAGCCTGTGGAGCTCCTACGAGCAGTACTTC,CASSLWSSYEQYF
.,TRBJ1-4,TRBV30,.,TGTGCCTGGAGGAGGGCGCAGGGGCGCGAAAAACTGTTTTTT,CAWRRAQGREKLFF
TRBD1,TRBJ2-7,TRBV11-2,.,TGTGCCAGCAGCCCAAATGGCGGACAGGGGGTATCCTACGAGCAGTACTTC,CASSPNGGQGVSYEQYF
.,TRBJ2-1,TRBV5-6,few,TGTGCCAGCAGCTTGGTCCCGGGTATGGAGCAGTTCTTC,CASSLVPGMEQFF
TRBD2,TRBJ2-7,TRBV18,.,TGTGCCAGCTCACCTGGACTAGCGGACTCCTACGAGCAGTACTTC,CASSPGLADSYEQYF
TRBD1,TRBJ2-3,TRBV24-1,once,TGTGCCACCAGTGAACTAGGGACAGGCACAGATACGCAGTATTTT,CATSELGTGTDTQYF
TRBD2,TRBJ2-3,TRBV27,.,TGTGCCAGCAGTTTACGGTCTTCTTGGCGGGGGGCTAGCACAGATACGCAGTATTTT,CASSLRSSWRGASTDTQYF
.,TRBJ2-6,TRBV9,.,TGTGCCAGCAGCCCCAGGGGCTCTGGGGCCAACGTCCTGACTTTC,CASSPRGSGANVLTF
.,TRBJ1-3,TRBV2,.,TGTGCCAGCACGACAGGTTACTCTGGAAACACCATATATTTT,CASTTGYSGNTIYF
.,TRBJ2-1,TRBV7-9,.,TGTGCCAGCAGGTCCGTAAGGAGCGGGCGGAGCTCCTACAATGAGCAGTTCTTC,CASRSVRSGRSSYNEQFF
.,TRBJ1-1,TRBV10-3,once,TGTGCCACCCACCCCGGGAAAGGCACTGAAGCTTTCTTT,CATHPGKGTEAFF
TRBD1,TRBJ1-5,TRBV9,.,TGTGCCAGCAGCCCAGGGGGGACAGGGGGCAATCAGCCCCAGCATTTT,CASSPGGTGGNQPQHF
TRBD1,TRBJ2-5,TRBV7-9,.,TGTGCCAGCAGTCATCTACAGGGGCCAGAGACCCAGTACTTC,CASSHLQGPETQYF
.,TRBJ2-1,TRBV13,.,TGTGCCAGCAGCTCAGGTGTCTTAAAGTTCTTC,CASSSGVLKFF
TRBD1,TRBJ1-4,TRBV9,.,TGTGCCAGCAGCGTGAAGGACAGGGAAAAACTGTTTTTT,CASSVKDREKLFF
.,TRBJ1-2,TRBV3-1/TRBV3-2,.,TGTGCCAGCAGCCAAGGGCGGGGGAGCTACACCTTC,CASSQGRGSYTF
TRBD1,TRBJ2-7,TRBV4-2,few,TGTGCCAGCAGCCAGTCCGGGACAGGGGGGTACGAGCAGTACTTC,CASSQSGTGGYEQYF
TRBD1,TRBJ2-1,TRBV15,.,TGTGCCACCAGCAGTCTTACAGGGGGTGAGCAGTTCTTC,CATSSLTGGEQFF
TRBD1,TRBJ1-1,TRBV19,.,TGTGCCAGTAGTTCCCACAGGGGGCCCATCTCGAACACTGAAGCTTTCTTT,CASSSHRGPISNTEAFF
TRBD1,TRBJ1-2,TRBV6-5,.,TGTGCCAGCACCCGGGGCGCGACAGGGGATGGCTACACCTTC,CASTRGATGDGYTF
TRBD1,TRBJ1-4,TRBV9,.,TGTGCCAGCAGCGTAGTACTCGGGACAGGGACTGAAAAACTGTTTTTT,CASSVVLGTGTEKLFF
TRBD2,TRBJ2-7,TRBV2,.,TGTGCCAGCAGGGCCGGGACTAGCGTTACCTACGGGCAGTACTTC,CASRAGTSVTYGQYF
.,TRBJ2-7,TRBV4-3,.,TGCGCCAGCAGCCTTAGTAGCTCCTACGAGCAGTACTTC,CASSLSSSYEQYF
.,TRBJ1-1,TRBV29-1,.,TGCAGCGTTGACGACACTGAAGCTTTCTTT,CSVDDTEAFF
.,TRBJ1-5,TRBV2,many,TGTGCCAGCACCCCGCCGCCAGGCGACCAGCCCCAGCATTTT,CASTPPPGDQPQHF
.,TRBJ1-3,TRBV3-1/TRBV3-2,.,TGTGCCAGCACCCCGGGAGGAAACACCATATATTTT,CASTPGGNTIYF
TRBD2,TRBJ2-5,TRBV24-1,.,TGTGCCACCAGTGGGGAGGGAGGGCCGTCGGAGACCCAGTACTTC,CATSGEGGPSETQYF
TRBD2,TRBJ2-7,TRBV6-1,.,TGTGCCAGCAGTGAACCGGCCGGGGGGAGCTCCTACGAGCAGTACTTC,CASSEPAGGSSYEQYF
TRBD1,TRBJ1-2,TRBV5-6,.,TGTGCCAGCAGCCAGACAGGGGTGCACTATGGCTACACCTTC,CASSQTGVHYGYTF
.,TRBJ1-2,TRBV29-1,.,TGCAGCGCAAGACAGGATTCTAACTATGGCTACACCTTC,CSARQDSNYGYTF
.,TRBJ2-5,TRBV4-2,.,TGTGCCAGCAGCCCGGAGGGGGGGGGCGGGGGACAAGAGACCCAGTACTTC,CASSPEGGGGGQETQYF
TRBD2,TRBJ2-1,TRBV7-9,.,TGTGCCAGCAGCTTAGCGGTGATGACTAGCGGGGCCTATGAGCAGTTCTTC,CASSLAVMTSGAYEQFF
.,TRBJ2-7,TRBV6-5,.,TGTGCCAGCAGAACGGACAGTTCGCTAGAGCAGTACTTC,CASRTDSSLEQYF
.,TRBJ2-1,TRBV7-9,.,TGTGCCAGCAGCCTCAGTAATAATGAGCAGTTCTTC,CASSLSNNEQFF
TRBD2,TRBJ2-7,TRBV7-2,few,TGTGCCAGCGGGGGACTACCTTTCGCCTACGAGCAGTACTTC,CASGGLPFAYEQYF